Listed here is a single TCR beta chain. The CDR3 is made up of 14 amino acids. The germline CDR1 and CDR2 sequences are MNHEY and SVGAGI. The V gene lost 5 bases and the J gene lost 2 bases, with 12 bases spanning the gap. This record belongs to a study of OX40 agonist ivuxolimab in advanced cancers. Study-wide background: Hepatocellular carcinoma, melanoma, renal cell or head and neck cancer was diagnosed in the dose-escalation patients. Those enrolled were approximately 87% male, with a mean age of approximately 60 years and ages from roughly 23 to 79.

Sequenced by immunoSEQ multiplex PCR; TCRdb stores in-frame clones only, minus some. The sample has about 47,000 clones; under 90% are singletons. The source is an adult with an advanced solid tumor such as melanoma, head and neck, liver or kidney cancer. The chain couples TRBV6-5 to TRBJ1-1; maybe TRBD1 (6 bases). The sequences come from CD4+ or CD8+ T cells sorted from blood, collected in a trial of the OX40 agonist ivuxolimab. CDR3 sequence reads: CASSTGHTNTEAFF. The CDR3 DNA reads TGTGCCAGCAGTACGGGACACACCAACACTGAAGCTTTCTTT.